This entry is about one T cell receptor beta chain. The antigen is not known. These data come from a study of shared clonotypes between healthy human individuals. Findings and caveats of the study: Some naive CD4 clonotypes, roughly 5%, turned up in common across four donors.

Measured with immunoSEQ multiplex PCR; TCRdb has only the in-frame clones, and not every one. The sample holds over a million clones, about four fifths seen once. The donors, all of them Caucasian adults, lived in Nashville, Tennessee. The sample taken for sequencing was memory CD4+ T cells from PBMCs. Noted subset: CD45RA-negative fraction. This sequence originates from a man aged 18 to 30 in good health. Some clones in this sample may be carry-over from other donors' samples.

This CDR3 is CAWRILNSPLHF. CDR3 coding DNA: TGTGCCTGGAGAATCCTTAATTCACCCCTCCACTTT. The rearrangement uses TRBV30 and TRBJ1-6; D gene unclear. V lost 3 bases, J lost 6 bases, and 6 bases lay in between. The CDR3 is 12 residues long. Germline CDR1 and CDR2: GTSNPN and SVGIG (reference sequence).